This T cell receptor (beta chain) was sequenced in a study of vaccination effects on CD4 cells after COVID-19. Concerning this clone itself: Its specificity is not known.

The CDR3 totals 15 residues. CDR1 is SGHRS and CDR2 is YFSETQ in the germline V gene. V dropped 1 base and J dropped 4 bases, with 11 bases sitting between them. Repertoires were generated with immunoSEQ multiplex PCR, while TCRdb's copy carries only in-frame clones and drops some. The table has about 68,000 clones, 75% to 90% seen once. Ahead of sequencing, the ViraFEST assay grew antigen-specific CD4+ T cells using viral peptide pools. At the end of nine to ten days of culture, CD4+ T cells were isolated. None of the vaccinated had previously contracted SARS-CoV-2, and their nucleocapsid antibodies tested negative. It was on days 3 and 7 that half the medium was replaced with IL-2 medium. Study-level results: Small numbers of convalescent patients limited the study. It also lacked early post-infection timepoints. Late in the post-vaccination period, infection-induced and vaccine-induced clones underwent marked clonal contraction. Researchers report that only 1 of 255 vaccine-induced clones in healthy vaccinees cross-reacted with common cold coronaviruses.

This specimen consisted of CD4+ T cells from PBMCs cultured with SARS-CoV-2 spike peptides, obtained before COVID-19 vaccination. This sequence joins TRBV5-1 and TRBJ2-2; D possibly matches TRBD1 or TRBD2 (5 bases each). This sequence was found in a human donor who received a COVID-19 vaccine. The CDR3 here is CASSLSGTGTGELFF. The CDR3, as DNA: TGCGCCAGCAGCTTGTCAGGGACGGGCACCGGGGAGCTGTTTTTT.